The 17 T cell receptor beta chains presented below share a single source sample, sequenced in a study of CD8+CD57+ T cells in acquired aplastic anemia. CDR3 and TCR beta VDJ profiling relied on a genomic DNA template. TCRdb re-analysed the reads in MiXCR, keeping a single row per CDR3 protein. This table holds hundreds of thousands of distinct CDR3 sequences, 60% to 80% found once. Sequencing was performed on sorted CD4+, CD8+, or CD8+CD57+ T cells (not recorded which) from PBMCs. These receptors were obtained from a human donor in good health, serving as a control.

This clonotype was counted a few times. The genes are TRBV10-1 and TRBJ1-1, with a possible D match to TRBD1 (5 bases). The CDR3 has 13 amino acids. CDR1 is WNHNN and CDR2 is SYGVQD in the germline V gene (reference sequence). V was pared by 0 bases and J by 8 bases, with 10 bases between. CDR3 region: CASSESLGTEAFF. CDR3 DNA: TGCGCCAGCAGTGAGTCTCTCGGGACGGAAGCTTTCTTT.

This clonotype was detected only once. The J gene is TRBJ2-3, the V gene TRBV9; D gene ambiguous. CDR3 length: 17 amino acids. V lost 1 base and J 7 bases, leaving 22 bases between the germline ends. The V gene's germline CDR1 is SGDLS and CDR2 YYNGEE. CDR3 coding DNA: TGTGCCAGCAGCGTAAGCCCAGTGTGGAACAACATATATACGCAGTATTTT. It specifies CASSVSPVWNNIYTQYF. Filled out from reference TRBV9 and TRBJ2-3, the complete variable domain reads DSGVTQTPKHLITATGQRVTLRCSPRSGDLSVYWYQQSLDQGLQFLIQYYNGEERAKGNILERFSAQQFPDLHSELNLSSLELGDSALYFCASSVSPVWNNIYTQYFGPGTRLTVL.

The chain combines TRBV6-1 with TRBJ2-7; D remains unclear. CDR1 is MNHNS, CDR2 SASEGT, per germline. The CDR3 has 12 amino acids. The V and J ends lost 6 bases and 2 bases respectively, with 8 bases between them. The CDR3 protein is CASSGRAYEQYF. The CDR3 region has the DNA TGTGCCAGCAGCGGGCGAGCCTACGAGCAGTACTTC.

V is TRBV20-1 and J is TRBJ2-5; tentative D call: TRBD2 (5 bases). This CDR3 is built from 13 residues. Deletions cut 3 bases from V and 5 bases from J, with 13 bases between. Germline CDR1 reads DFQATT; CDR2 reads SNEGSKA (reference sequence). The CDR3 sequence: CSARGAAFETQYF. CDR3 sequence (DNA): TGCAGTGCTAGGGGAGCGGCGTTTGAGACCCAGTACTTC.

The table lists this clonotype with a count of one. The CDR3 ends on some other residue instead of the conserved phenylalanine or tryptophan, so this is likely a read error. It is unclear where the CDR3 begins or ends on the DNA, so no DNA is shown, and the CDR3 is as TCRdb lists it. The rearrangement joins TRBV7-2 to TRBJ1-1; the table's D call TRBD1 went unverified against the DNA. Germline CDR1 and CDR2: SGHTA and FQGNSA. The CDR3 contains 13 residues when both ends are counted. This CDR3 is CASSRSRQGNWSV.

This clonotype was detected ten times or more. This chain uses TRBV5-6 with TRBJ2-7; 7 nucleotides align to TRBD1. Germline V gene data show CDR1 as SGHDT and CDR2 as YYEEEE. Unmatched junction bases numbered 15, after V lost 7 bases and J lost 5 bases. The CDR3 sequence is 15 residues long. DNA of the CDR3: TGTGCCAGCTACGTCCGGGACAGAGTATTCCACGAGCAGTACTTC. It translates to CASYVRDRVFHEQYF. The complete variable domain, with remaining parts taken from reference TRBV5-6 and TRBJ2-7, reads DAGVTQSPTHLIKTRGQQVTLRCSPKSGHDTVSWYQQALGQGPQFIFQYYEEEERQRGNFPDRFSGHQFPNYSSELNVNALLLGDSALYLCASYVRDRVFHEQYFGPGTRLTVT.

The chain recombines TRBV2 with TRBJ2-7; no reliable D call. The CDR3 spans 11 residues. Per the germline V gene, CDR1 is SNHLY and CDR2 is FYNNEI. Trimming cost V 3 bases and J 2 bases, with 2 bases left between them. CDR3 sequence (DNA): TGTGCCAGCAGTGATCCCTACGAGCAGTACTTC. Protein product: CASSDPYEQYF.

As concerns this clonotype: Relative to the germline gene, one junction end is altered; a read error may explain this. This rearrangement joins TRBV7-2 to TRBJ2-7; 8 bases match TRBD1. The CDR3 extends over 14 amino acids. CDR1 is SGHTA, CDR2 FQGNSA, per germline. CDR3 in amino acids: CASSLQGGHYEQCF. CDR3 DNA: TGCGCCAGCAGCTTACAGGGGGGTCACTACGAGCAGTGCTTC. Supplemented by reference TRBV7-2 and TRBJ2-7, the full variable domain reads GAGVSQSPSNKVTEKGKDVELRCDPISGHTALYWYRQSLGQGLEFLIYFQGNSAPDKSGLPSDRFSAERTGGSVSTLTIQRTQQEDSAVYLCASSLQGGHYEQCFGPGTRLTVT.

The chain has TRBV4-3 and TRBJ1-5; D ambiguous. CDR3 length: 15 residues. The germline gives CDR1 LGHNA, CDR2 YSLEER. V lost 0 bases and J 6 bases, leaving 12 bases between the germline ends. Here the CDR3 reads CASSQDGLGRQPQHF. In nucleotides, the CDR3 is TGCGCCAGCAGCCAAGATGGATTAGGACGTCAGCCCCAGCATTTT.

J is TRBJ2-7 and V is TRBV7-8, with D possibly matching TRBD1 (5 bases). The ends were cut back, 3 bases at V and 2 bases at J, with 17 bases in the middle. The germline gives CDR1 SGHVS, CDR2 FQNEAQ. This CDR3 has 16 amino acids. CDR3 sequence: CASSFRWTPTTYEQYF. DNA of the CDR3: TGTGCCAGCAGCTTTCGATGGACACCGACCACCTACGAGCAGTACTTC.

V is TRBV10-3 and J is TRBJ2-3; 8 bases are shared with TRBD1. CDR3 length: 18 residues. J was trimmed by 3 bases and V by 7 bases; bases with no gene match: 18. Per germline, CDR1 ENHRY and CDR2 SYGVKD. The CDR3 coding sequence is TGTGCCATCATCTGGGGCCCACAAGGACAGGGTGGGACAGATACGCAGTATTTT. Amino acid sequence: CAIIWGPQGQGGTDTQYF.

This clonotype was recorded many times. The chain employs TRBV4-3 and TRBJ1-4; TRBD1 agrees at 7 bases. CDR3 size: 17 residues. V shed 0 bases, J shed 1 base, and the junction held 5 bases outside the gene matches. Per germline, CDR1 LGHNA and CDR2 YSLEER. DNA of the CDR3: TGCGCCAGCAGCCAAGATACACAGGGGAGAACTAATGAAAAACTGTTTTTT. Its translation: CASSQDTQGRTNEKLFF.

The chain joins TRBV19 to TRBJ1-6, with D possibly matching TRBD1 (5 bases). The V end lost 4 bases, the J end lost 6 bases, and 13 bases lay between the germline ends. The CDR3 totals 15 residues. Germline V gene sequence: CDR1 LNHDA, CDR2 SQIVND (reference sequence). The CDR3 reads CASSTSTAGNSPLHF. The CDR3 nucleotides read TGTGCCAGTAGTACTTCGACAGCGGGTAATTCACCCCTCCACTTT. The entire variable domain, with the rest obtained from reference TRBV19 and TRBJ1-6, is as follows: DGGITQSPKYLFRKEGQNVTLSCEQNLNHDAMYWYRQDPGQGLRLIYYSQIVNDFQKGDIAEGYSVSREKKESFPLTVTSAQKNPTAFYLCASSTSTAGNSPLHFGNGTRLTVT.

The chain couples TRBV3-2 to TRBJ2-7. TRBV3-2 is designated a pseudogene. The CDR3 is made up of 16 amino acids. CDR3 in DNA: TGTGCCAGCAGCCAAGGAAGCCGGTTCTTTGCCGACGAGCAGTACTTC. Translated: CASSQGSRFFADEQYF.

This chain uses TRBV5-8 with TRBJ2-7, with 7 bases lining up with TRBD1. Per germline, CDR1 SGHTS and CDR2 YDEGEE. V shed 4 bases, J shed 4 bases, and the junction held 5 bases outside the gene matches. The CDR3 has 13 residues. The CDR3 DNA reads as TGTGCCAGCAGCCCTCAACAGGGGTACGAGCAGTACTTC. Translating it yields CASSPQQGYEQYF.

V and J are TRBV5-1 and TRBJ2-7, with D maybe TRBD1 (5 bases). The V gene's germline CDR1 is SGHRS and CDR2 YFSETQ. The CDR3 contains 15 residues. V lost 1 base to trimming and J lost 5 bases, with 16 bases between them. CDR3 DNA: TGCGCCAGCAGCTTGTCTATAGGCAGGGTGAACGAGCAGTACTTC. It translates to CASSLSIGRVNEQYF. Full variable domain (remainder filled in from reference TRBV5-1 and TRBJ2-7): KAGVTQTPRYLIKTRGQQVTLSCSPISGHRSVSWYQQTPGQGLQFLFEYFSETQRNKGNFPGRFSGRQFSNSRSEMNVSTLELGDSALYLCASSLSIGRVNEQYFGPGTRLTVT.

This clonotype was found many times. Germline is not matched at one junction end, which may reflect a read error. This rearrangement joins TRBV7-7 to TRBJ2-5; 7 nucleotides align to TRBD2. CDR1 and CDR2 from the germline V gene are SSHAT and FNYEAQ (reference sequence). This CDR3 spans 15 amino acids. The CDR3 sequence is CASSLNGGSGETQYF. The CDR3, as DNA: TGTGCTAGCAGCTTGAACGGGGGGTCGGGAGAGACCCAGTACTTC.